This T cell receptor (beta chain) was sequenced during a study of OX40 agonist ivuxolimab in advanced cancers. Study background: Patients received ivuxolimab, an agonistic anti-OX40 (CD134) antibody. Three patients, one with hepatocellular carcinoma and two with cutaneous melanoma, responded partially.

Data came from immunoSEQ multiplex PCR; TCRdb stores just in-frame clones and leaves some out. The data hold about 100,000 clones, with less than 95% observed a single time. This clone was detected once. Its antigen is unidentified. Whole-study results and caveats: In the 0.1 to 3.0 mg/kg range, CD4+ and CD8+ blood T cells had expanded clonally by week 6.

CDR1 and CDR2 (germline): SNHLY, FYNNEI. The CDR3 sequence is 13 residues long. Between the trimmed V and J ends, which lost 6 bases and 3 bases, there was a span of 9 bases. The sequencing here drew on CD4+ or CD8+ T cells sorted from blood, taken in a trial of the OX40 agonist ivuxolimab. The rearrangement uses TRBV2 and TRBJ1-5; D is unresolved. This sequence originates from an adult with an advanced solid tumor such as melanoma, head and neck, liver or kidney cancer. The chain's CDR3 is CASSRSNNQPQHF. CDR3 sequence (DNA): TGTGCCAGCAGCAGGTCCAACAATCAGCCCCAGCATTTT.